These 28 T cell receptor beta chains originate from one sample sequenced in a study of blood T cell repertoires in COVID-19 (dated by TCRdb to the early 2020s). The method was the immunoSEQ multiplex PCR assay. TCRdb mirrors the immuneACCESS table, restricted to in-frame sequences. Some clones are absent from its copies; in checked studies, under half trace to an unresolved V gene, and the reason for the others is unknown. This sample has under 150,000 clones in its table, and about 86% of those were observed once. 4% of the sample is in the top ten clones. What was sequenced was peripheral blood. The receptor set was obtained from a woman aged 55-70 years with acute or convalescent COVID-19.

The chain employs TRBV2 and TRBJ1-5; D is perhaps TRBD1 (6 bases). CDR1 and CDR2 from the germline V gene are SNHLY and FYNNEI. This CDR3 contains 16 residues. Trimming took off 6 bases at V and 0 bases at J, with 15 bases between the two ends. This CDR3 reads CASSVGADYSNQPQHF. DNA of the CDR3: TGTGCCAGCAGCGTGGGGGCAGACTATAGCAATCAGCCCCAGCATTTT.

The CDR3 DNA follows: TGCGCCAGCAGCCAAGTCCCAGGGGACTATGGCTACACCTTC. It translates to CASSQVPGDYGYTF. This rearrangement joins TRBV4-1 to TRBJ1-2; TRBD1 might be the D (6 bases). V was trimmed by 1 base and J by 3 bases, leaving 9 bases between them. The CDR3 length is 14 residues. Germline V gives CDR1 MGHRA, CDR2 YSYEKL.

The CDR3: CASSPQERTDTQYF. DNA of the CDR3: TGTGCCAGCAGCCCACAGGAGCGCACAGATACGCAGTATTTT. The rearrangement links TRBV5-5 to TRBJ2-3; tentatively, D is TRBD1 (5 bases). With 4 bases removed from V and 1 base from J, the gap between germline ends came to 10 bases. This CDR3 is built from 14 residues. Germline V CDR1 and CDR2: SGHKS, YYEKEE (reference sequence).

This clone has a single count. CDR3 loop: CAWSSVDRYYYGYTF. CDR3 in DNA: TGTGCCTGGAGTTCGGTGGACAGGTATTACTATGGCTACACCTTC. The rearrangement uses TRBV30 and TRBJ1-2; 7 bases fit TRBD1. After removal of 2 bases from V and 3 bases from J, the junction contained 9 bases not matched to a gene. This CDR3 comprises 15 residues. The germline V gene encodes CDR1 GTSNPN and CDR2 SVGIG (reference sequence).

Here the CDR3 reads CASRTGEGNNQPQHF. The CDR3 region has the DNA TGTGCCAGCAGGACAGGGGAGGGCAACAATCAGCCCCAGCATTTT. The rearrangement links TRBV6-5 to TRBJ1-5; the match to TRBD1 covers 8 bases. V shed 6 bases, J shed 3 bases, and the junction held 7 bases outside the gene matches. The CDR3 totals 15 residues. Germline assignment: CDR1 MNHEY and CDR2 SVGAGI.

This clone was observed a single time. V is TRBV6-5 and J is TRBJ1-2; no clear D gene. The CDR3 runs to 11 residues. V lost 10 bases and J 5 bases, leaving 11 bases between the germline ends. Germline V gene sequence: CDR1 MNHEY, CDR2 SVGAGI. In DNA, the CDR3 is TGTGCCACAACTCGAGGTTATGGCTACACCTTC. Its translation: CATTRGYGYTF.

The chain has TRBV27 and TRBJ2-5, with D possibly matching TRBD2 (6 bases). V lost 2 bases, J lost 1 base, and 14 bases lay in between. CDR1 and CDR2 (germline): MNHEY, SMNVEV (reference sequence). CDR3 length: 16 amino acids. CDR3 bases: TGTGCCAGCAGTTTACGGGGGACGGGCTCCCAAGAGACCCAGTACTTC. It yields the protein CASSLRGTGSQETQYF.

This clone has just a few counts. The chain couples TRBV19 to TRBJ1-2; 9 positions match TRBD1. CDR1 and CDR2 (germline): LNHDA, SQIVND (reference sequence). The CDR3 is 15 residues long. V trimming: 5 bases; J trimming: 5 bases; junction bases outside the gene matches: 9. The DNA for the CDR3 is TGTGCCAGTAGTTACCCGGGACAGGGTCGGTATGGCTACACCTTC. Protein: CASSYPGQGRYGYTF.

The CDR3 nucleotides read TGTGCCAGCTCACTCAAAAGCGGGAATAATTCACCCCTCCACTTT. The encoded protein is CASSLKSGNNSPLHF. The V and J genes are TRBV18 and TRBJ1-6; no definite D call. The CDR3 has 15 residues. Trimming cost V 4 bases and J 5 bases, with 12 bases left between them. Germline V gives CDR1 KGHSH, CDR2 LQKENI.

The chain recombines TRBV13 with TRBJ2-7; possibly TRBD1 for D (6 bases). CDR1 is PRHDT and CDR2 is FYEKMQ in the germline V gene (reference sequence). CDR3 length equals 12 residues. Trimming pared 6 bases from V and 2 bases from J, leaving 8 bases between. DNA of the CDR3: TGTGCCAGCAGAACAGGGACCTACGAGCAGTACTTC. Its translation: CASRTGTYEQYF.

V gene TRBV13 combines with J gene TRBJ2-3, with TRBD2 matching over 9 bases. The CDR3 contains 15 residues. CDR1 is PRHDT, CDR2 FYEKMQ, per germline (reference sequence). V lost 5 bases to trimming and J lost 5 bases; unmatched junction nucleotides: 8. The CDR3 DNA reads TGTGCCAGCAGCATCCTAGCGGGACCGGAAGATACGCAGTATTTT. Encoded protein: CASSILAGPEDTQYF.

The gene calls are TRBV5-5 and TRBJ1-6; 9 bases are a match to TRBD1. V lost 4 bases, J lost 9 bases, and 8 bases stayed unmatched. Germline V CDR1 and CDR2: SGHKS, YYEKEE (reference sequence). The CDR3 sequence is 15 residues long. The CDR3 loop is CASSPQGAFFSPLHF. The CDR3 region has the DNA TGTGCCAGCAGCCCACAGGGGGCCTTTTTTTCACCCCTCCACTTT.

The chain joins TRBV7-2 to TRBJ2-4, with 7 bases that match TRBD2. V dropped 8 bases and J dropped 6; count of bases not matched to a gene: 13. CDR1 and CDR2 (germline): SGHTA, FQGNSA. The CDR3 spans 15 residues. CDR3 loop: CASGPGIGRGNIQYF. In DNA, the CDR3 is TGTGCCAGCGGACCTGGTATAGGGAGGGGAAACATTCAGTACTTC.

J is TRBJ1-2 and V is TRBV7-9, with D uncertain. V lost 5 bases and J lost 4, with 11 bases in between. Germline CDR1 reads SEHNR; CDR2 reads FQNEAQ (reference sequence). The CDR3 has 13 residues. The CDR3, as DNA: TGTGCCAGCAGCCCTGGACTGACCTATGGCTACACCTTC. It codes for CASSPGLTYGYTF.

The chain links TRBV6-2 or TRBV6-3 to TRBJ2-1; TRBD1 might be the D (5 bases). The CDR3 runs to 18 residues. In germline, CDR1 is MNHEY, CDR2 SVGEGT. The V gene lost 0 bases and the J gene lost 4 bases, with 19 bases spanning the gap. The CDR3 nucleotides are TGTGCCAGCAGTTACTCGAAAATTCCGGCCAAGGGGTACAATGAGCAGTTCTTC. Its translation is CASSYSKIPAKGYNEQFF.

The chain couples TRBV18 to TRBJ1-2, with D tentatively TRBD1 (5 bases). Germline V gives CDR1 KGHSH, CDR2 LQKENI. V lost 8 bases and J lost 7, with 14 bases in between. The CDR3 runs to 12 residues. The chain's CDR3 is CASNDGGRGYTF. The CDR3 bases are TGTGCCAGCAATGACGGGGGTCGTGGCTACACCTTC.

This chain connects TRBV28 to TRBJ2-7, with 9 bases lining up with TRBD1. J gave up 0 bases and V 6 bases, and 3 bases lay outside the gene matches. The germline V gene has CDR1 MDHEN and CDR2 SYDVKM. This CDR3 has 14 amino acids. CDR3 nucleotide sequence: TGTGCCAGCAGCCTGACAGGGGGCTCCTACGAGCAGTACTTC. Protein product: CASSLTGGSYEQYF.

The chain recombines TRBV28 with TRBJ1-4; D may be TRBD1 (5 bases). The CDR3 runs 15 residues. Per the germline V gene, CDR1 is MDHEN and CDR2 is SYDVKM. Trimming took off 8 bases at V and 4 bases at J, with 17 bases between the two ends. The CDR3 is CASGATGGINEKLFF. The CDR3 nucleotides read TGTGCCAGCGGTGCCACCGGGGGAATTAATGAAAAACTGTTTTTT.

This rearrangement joins TRBV12-3 or TRBV12-4 to TRBJ1-2; D gene unclear. Trimming took 1 base from V and 4 from J, leaving 7 bases between them. The CDR3 is 13 amino acids. The CDR3 nucleotides read TGTGCCAGCAGTTTAGTCCGGAGCTATGGCTACACCTTC. It encodes CASSLVRSYGYTF.

The chain employs TRBV6-1 and TRBJ2-7; the D is unclear. Trimming removed 3 bases at V and 5 bases at J, with 5 bases between. Germline V lookup: CDR1 MNHNS, CDR2 SASEGT. The CDR3 totals 11 residues. As DNA, the CDR3 is TGTGCCAGCAGTGATCTTAACGAGCAGTACTTC. This codes for CASSDLNEQYF.

Only a few counts were recorded for this clone. The chain recombines TRBV9 with TRBJ2-7; possible D gene TRBD2, 5 bases. CDR3 size: 13 residues. V was cut by 1 base and J by 6 bases, with 11 bases left in between. Germline assignment: CDR1 SGDLS and CDR2 YYNGEE. CDR3 sequence: CASSVIYGGEQYF. The CDR3 DNA is TGTGCCAGCAGCGTAATATACGGAGGCGAGCAGTACTTC. Variable domain in full (rest from reference TRBV9 and TRBJ2-7): DSGVTQTPKHLITATGQRVTLRCSPRSGDLSVYWYQQSLDQGLQFLIQYYNGEERAKGNILERFSAQQFPDLHSELNLSSLELGDSALYFCASSVIYGGEQYFGPGTRLTVT.

This clone was seen once. The chain is built from TRBV18 and TRBJ2-7; 14 nucleotides align to TRBD2. This CDR3 is 16 amino acids long. J was trimmed by 4 bases and V by 6 bases; bases with no gene match: 8. The germline gives CDR1 KGHSH, CDR2 LQKENI. The CDR3 region is CASSGTSGSGGYEQYF. Written as DNA, the CDR3 is TGTGCCAGCTCTGGGACTAGCGGGAGTGGGGGTTACGAGCAGTACTTC.

This chain joins TRBV5-1 and TRBJ1-6; D ambiguous. The length of the CDR3 is 14 residues. Trimming took off 0 bases at V and 7 bases at J, with 8 bases between the two ends. Germline V gives CDR1 SGHRS, CDR2 YFSETQ. The CDR3 DNA follows: TGCGCCAGCAGCTTGGGACTACTAAATTCACCCCTCCACTTT. This codes for CASSLGLLNSPLHF.

This chain joins TRBV28 and TRBJ2-3; D ambiguous. This CDR3 is built from 13 residues. V shed 8 bases and J shed 0 bases, with 9 bases lying between them. The germline V gene encodes CDR1 MDHEN and CDR2 SYDVKM. This chain's CDR3 is CASRAPSTDTQYF. The CDR3 DNA is TGTGCCAGCCGAGCTCCTAGCACAGATACGCAGTATTTT.

This rearrangement joins TRBV7-8 to TRBJ1-2; 8 bases are a match to TRBD1. The CDR3 consists of 14 residues. With V trimmed by 2 bases and J by 7 bases, 6 bases remained unmatched. The V gene's germline CDR1 is SGHVS and CDR2 FQNEAQ. CDR3 in amino acids: CASSLKAGGLGYTF. CDR3 coding DNA: TGTGCCAGCAGCTTAAAGGCAGGGGGCCTTGGCTACACCTTC.

The J gene is TRBJ2-3, the V gene TRBV2; tentatively, D is TRBD2 (6 bases). Germline values: CDR1 SNHLY, CDR2 FYNNEI. Between the trimmed V and J ends, which lost 6 bases and 4 bases, there was a span of 11 bases. The CDR3 totals 13 residues. The CDR3 loop is CASSGGLPDTQYF. The CDR3 DNA follows: TGTGCCAGCAGCGGGGGACTCCCAGATACGCAGTATTTT.

The chain combines TRBV9 with TRBJ1-1, with a weak D call TRBD1 (5 bases). Looked up from germline, CDR1 is SGDLS and CDR2 is YYNGEE. Trimming stripped 0 bases from V and 8 bases from J, with 14 bases between. The CDR3 runs 14 residues. The CDR3, as DNA: TGTGCCAGCAGCGTAGTGGGCCAGGGTGAGGAAGCTTTCTTT. Its protein is CASSVVGQGEEAFF.

CDR3 DNA: TGCGCCAGCAGCCGGATCACTAGCGGGGGGGAGACCCAGTACTTC. Amino acid sequence: CASSRITSGGETQYF. The chain joins TRBV4-1 to TRBJ2-5; 12 nucleotides match TRBD2. The V and J ends lost 4 bases and 5 bases, in that order; junction bases with no gene match: 5. The CDR3 extends over 15 amino acids. The germline gives CDR1 MGHRA, CDR2 YSYEKL.